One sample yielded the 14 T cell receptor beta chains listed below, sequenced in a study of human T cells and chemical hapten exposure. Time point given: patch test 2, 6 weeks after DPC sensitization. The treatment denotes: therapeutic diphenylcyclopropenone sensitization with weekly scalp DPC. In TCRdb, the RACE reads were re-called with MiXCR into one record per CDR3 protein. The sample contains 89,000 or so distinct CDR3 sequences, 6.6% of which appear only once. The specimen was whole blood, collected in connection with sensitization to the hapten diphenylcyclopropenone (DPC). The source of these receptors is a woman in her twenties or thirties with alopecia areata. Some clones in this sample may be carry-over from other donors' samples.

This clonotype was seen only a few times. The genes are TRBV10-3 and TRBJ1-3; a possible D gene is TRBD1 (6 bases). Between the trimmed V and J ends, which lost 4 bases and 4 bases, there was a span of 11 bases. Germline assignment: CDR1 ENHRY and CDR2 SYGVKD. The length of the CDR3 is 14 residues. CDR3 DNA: TGTGCCATCAGTGTCAGGACAGAGGGAAACACCATATATTTT. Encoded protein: CAISVRTEGNTIYF.

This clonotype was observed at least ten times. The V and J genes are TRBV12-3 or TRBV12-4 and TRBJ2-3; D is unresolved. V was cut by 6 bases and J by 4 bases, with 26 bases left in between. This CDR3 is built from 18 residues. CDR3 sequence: CASSQPATWAHQSDTQYF. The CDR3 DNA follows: TGTGCCAGCAGCCAACCGGCGACGTGGGCCCACCAGTCAGATACGCAGTATTTT.

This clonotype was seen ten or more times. Here the CDR3 DNA reads TGTGCCAGCAGTTACGGTACCTGGGGCGAGAGCACAGATACGCAGTATTTT. This sequence encodes CASSYGTWGESTDTQYF. This chain uses TRBV6-6 with TRBJ2-3, with a tentative D call TRBD1 (5 bases). V was pared by 2 bases and J by 0 bases, with 15 bases between. Germline V gene lookup returns CDR1 MNHNY and CDR2 SVGAGI (reference sequence). This CDR3 is built from 17 residues.

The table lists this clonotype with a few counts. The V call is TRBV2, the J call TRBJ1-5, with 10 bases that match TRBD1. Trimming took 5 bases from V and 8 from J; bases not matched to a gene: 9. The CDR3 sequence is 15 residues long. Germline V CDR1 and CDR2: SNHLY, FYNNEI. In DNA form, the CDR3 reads TGTGCCAGCAGTAATTTTCGGACAGGGGGTAAGCCCCAGCATTTT. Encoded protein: CASSNFRTGGKPQHF.

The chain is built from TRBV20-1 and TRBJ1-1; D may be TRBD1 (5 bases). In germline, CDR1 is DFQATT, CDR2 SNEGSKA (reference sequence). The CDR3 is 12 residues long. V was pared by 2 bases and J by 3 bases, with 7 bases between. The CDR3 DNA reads TGCAGTGCTAGATCGGGGGACACTGAAGCTTTCTTT. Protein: CSARSGDTEAFF.

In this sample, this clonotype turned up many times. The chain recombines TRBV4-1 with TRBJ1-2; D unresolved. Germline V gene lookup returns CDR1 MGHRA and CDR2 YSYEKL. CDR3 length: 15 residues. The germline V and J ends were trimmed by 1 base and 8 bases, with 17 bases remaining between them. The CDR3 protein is CASSQGGIEGQGYTF. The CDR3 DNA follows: TGCGCCAGCAGCCAAGGAGGAATCGAGGGTCAGGGCTACACCTTC.

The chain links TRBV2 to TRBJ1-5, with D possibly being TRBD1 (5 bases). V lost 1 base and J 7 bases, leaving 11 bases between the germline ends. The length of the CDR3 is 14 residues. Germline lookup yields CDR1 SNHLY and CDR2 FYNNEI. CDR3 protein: CASSEGQGGQPQHF. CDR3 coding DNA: TGTGCCAGCAGTGAAGGTCAGGGAGGCCAGCCCCAGCATTTT.

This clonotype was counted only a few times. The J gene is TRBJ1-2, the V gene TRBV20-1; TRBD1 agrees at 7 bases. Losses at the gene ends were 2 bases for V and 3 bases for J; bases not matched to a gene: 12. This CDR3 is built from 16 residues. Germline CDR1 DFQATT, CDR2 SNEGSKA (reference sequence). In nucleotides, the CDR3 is TGCAGTGCTAGACGTTTGGAGGGGGCTTTAGACTATGGCTACACCTTC. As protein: CSARRLEGALDYGYTF.

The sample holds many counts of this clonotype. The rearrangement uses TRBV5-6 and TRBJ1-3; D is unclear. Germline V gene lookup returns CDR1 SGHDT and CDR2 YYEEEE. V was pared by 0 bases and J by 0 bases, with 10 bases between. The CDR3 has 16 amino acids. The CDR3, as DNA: TGTGCCAGCAGCTTGGTTGGACGGAACTCTGGAAACACCATATATTTT. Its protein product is CASSLVGRNSGNTIYF. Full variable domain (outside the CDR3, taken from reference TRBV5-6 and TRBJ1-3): DAGVTQSPTHLIKTRGQQVTLRCSPKSGHDTVSWYQQALGQGPQFIFQYYEEEERQRGNFPDRFSGHQFPNYSSELNVNALLLGDSALYLCASSLVGRNSGNTIYFGEGSWLTVV.

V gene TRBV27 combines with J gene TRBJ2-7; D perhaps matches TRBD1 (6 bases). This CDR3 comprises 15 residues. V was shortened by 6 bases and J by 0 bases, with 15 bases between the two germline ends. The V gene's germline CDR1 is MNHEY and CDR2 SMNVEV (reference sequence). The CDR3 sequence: CASRLNRDNSYEQYF. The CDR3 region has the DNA TGTGCCAGCAGACTCAACCGGGACAACTCCTACGAGCAGTACTTC.

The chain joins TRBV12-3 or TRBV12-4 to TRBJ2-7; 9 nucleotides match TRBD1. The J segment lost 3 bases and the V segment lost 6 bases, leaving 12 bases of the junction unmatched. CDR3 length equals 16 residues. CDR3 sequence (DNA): TGTGCCAGCAGGACGGGACAGGGTATCGCGGGCTACGAGCAGTACTTC. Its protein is CASRTGQGIAGYEQYF.

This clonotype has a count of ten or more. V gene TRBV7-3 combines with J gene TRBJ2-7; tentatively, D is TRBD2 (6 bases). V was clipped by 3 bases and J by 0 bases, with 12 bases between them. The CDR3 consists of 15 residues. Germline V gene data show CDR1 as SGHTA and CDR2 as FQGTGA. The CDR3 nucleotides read TGTGCCAGCAGCTTTTTCGGGGGATCCTCCTACGAGCAGTACTTC. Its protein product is CASSFFGGSSYEQYF.

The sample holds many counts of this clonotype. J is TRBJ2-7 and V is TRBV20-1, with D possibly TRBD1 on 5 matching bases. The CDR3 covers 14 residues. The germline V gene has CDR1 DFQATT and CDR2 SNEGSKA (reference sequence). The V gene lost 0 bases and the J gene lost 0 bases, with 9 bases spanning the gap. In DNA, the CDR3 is TGCAGTGCTAGAGAGACAGCTAGCTCCTACGAGCAGTACTTC. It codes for CSARETASSYEQYF.

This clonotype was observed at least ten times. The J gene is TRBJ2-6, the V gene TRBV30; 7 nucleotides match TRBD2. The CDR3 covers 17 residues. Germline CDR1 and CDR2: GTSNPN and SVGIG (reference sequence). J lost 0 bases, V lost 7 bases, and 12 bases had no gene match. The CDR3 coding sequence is TGTGCCTACCTGGAAGGAGGGAGGGACTCTGGGGCCAACGTCCTGACTTTC. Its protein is CAYLEGGRDSGANVLTF.